At least ten counts were recorded for the clone carrying this T cell receptor (beta chain). Its target is not known. This entry is derived from a study of CD8 T cells in ankylosing spondylitis. General study points: Earlier studies detected some motif variants in reactive arthritis synovial fluid and blood. There was a TCR beta motif, made of roughly eight highly homologous variants, that appeared characteristic of ankylosing spondylitis blood. Disease-linked clones were reportedly significantly enriched in matched ankylosing spondylitis synovial fluid.

TCRdb reanalysed the 5' RACE reads using MiXCR and keeps one entry per CDR3 protein. The repertoire holds around 180,000 distinct CDR3 sequences, with under 15% as singletons. Germline CDR1 is ENHRY and CDR2 is SYGVKD. V lost 8 bases, J lost 0 bases, and 9 bases lay in between. This CDR3 has 13 amino acids. This sequence joins TRBV10-3 and TRBJ2-3; D could derive from TRBD1 or TRBD2 (5 bases each). Sequenced input: blood, either unsorted or a sorted T cell fraction (not recorded which). This receptor was identified in a female donor with ankylosing spondylitis or in good health (not recorded which). This CDR3 is CAIGGPSTDTQYF. The DNA for the CDR3 is TGTGCCATCGGGGGACCAAGCACAGATACGCAGTATTTT.